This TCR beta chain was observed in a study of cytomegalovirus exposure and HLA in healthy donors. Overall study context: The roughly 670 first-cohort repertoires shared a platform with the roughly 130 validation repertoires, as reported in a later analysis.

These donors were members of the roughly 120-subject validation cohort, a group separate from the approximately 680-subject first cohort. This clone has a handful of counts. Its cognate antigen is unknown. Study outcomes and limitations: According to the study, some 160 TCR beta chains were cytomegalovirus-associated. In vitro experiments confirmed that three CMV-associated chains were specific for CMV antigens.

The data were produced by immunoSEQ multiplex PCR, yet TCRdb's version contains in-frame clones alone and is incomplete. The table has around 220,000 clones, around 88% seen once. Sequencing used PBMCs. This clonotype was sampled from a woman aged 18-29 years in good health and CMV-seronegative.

CDR3: CASSYSGLNTGELFF. The CDR3 bases are TGTGCCAGCAGTTATAGCGGATTGAACACCGGGGAGCTGTTTTTT. The V and J genes are TRBV6-5 and TRBJ2-2; tentative D call: TRBD2 (6 bases). CDR1 and CDR2 from the germline V gene are MNHEY and SVGAGI. Trimming pared 3 bases from V and 1 base from J, leaving 9 bases between. CDR3 length equals 15 residues.